These 6 T cell receptor beta chains came from one sample sequenced in a study of blood T cell repertoires in COVID-19. Libraries were prepared by immunoSEQ multiplex PCR; TCRdb keeps only in-frame clonotypes and omits some of them. The sample has 110,000 to 150,000 clones; 70% to 85% are singletons. Sample: peripheral blood. These receptors were obtained from a human donor in a cohort sampled during active COVID-19.

This clone has just one count. The chain links TRBV10-3 to TRBJ1-2; D not certain. The germline V gene encodes CDR1 ENHRY and CDR2 SYGVKD. The CDR3 has 12 amino acids. V dropped 6 bases and J dropped 6 bases, with 11 bases sitting between them. The CDR3 protein is CAISTLPHGYTF. The CDR3, as DNA: TGTGCCATCAGCACTCTACCCCATGGCTACACCTTC.

The count of this clone is one. V is TRBV6-5 and J is TRBJ2-2, with 10 bases matching TRBD2. The CDR3 loop spans 15 amino acids. Germline V gene sequence: CDR1 MNHEY, CDR2 SVGAGI. Trimming removed 5 bases from V and 3 bases from J; junction bases left unmatched: 3. The DNA for the CDR3 is TGTGCCAGCAGTAGCGGGGGGGCGTACACCGGGGAGCTGTTTTTT. Its translation is CASSSGGAYTGELFF.

This chain links TRBV6-5 with TRBJ1-1; 8 nucleotides match TRBD1. The CDR3 contains 12 residues. From germline, CDR1 is MNHEY and CDR2 SVGAGI. V was pared by 6 bases and J by 9 bases, with 6 bases of the junction left unmatched. CDR3 amino acids: CASRPDRGQAFF. The DNA for the CDR3 is TGTGCCAGCAGGCCTGACAGGGGACAAGCTTTCTTT.

The rearrangement links TRBV5-6 to TRBJ2-1, with a weak D call TRBD2 (5 bases). The CDR3 is 16 amino acids. Trimming stripped 2 bases from V and 0 bases from J, with 12 bases between. The germline V gene encodes CDR1 SGHDT and CDR2 YYEEEE. Here the CDR3 DNA reads TGTGCCAGCAGCTTTAAGGTGCGGGCCTCCTACAATGAGCAGTTCTTC. This encodes CASSFKVRASYNEQFF.

V is TRBV14 and J is TRBJ2-1; D remains unclear. The CDR3 consists of 15 residues. Germline CDR1 SGHDN, CDR2 FVKESK. The V end lost 4 bases, the J end lost 0 bases, and 10 bases lay between the germline ends. This CDR3 is CASSLLSSSYNEQFF. The DNA of the CDR3 is TGTGCCAGCAGCCTCTTATCCTCCTCCTACAATGAGCAGTTCTTC.

The table lists this clone with a few counts. The chain links TRBV5-1 to TRBJ1-6; D is undetermined. The V and J ends lost 0 bases and 7 bases respectively, with 8 bases between them. Germline CDR1 reads SGHRS; CDR2 reads YFSETQ. CDR3 length: 14 residues. CDR3 amino acids: CASSLAGLNSPLHF. The CDR3 nucleotides are TGCGCCAGCAGCTTGGCAGGCCTGAATTCACCCCTCCACTTT. The full variable domain, with the rest looked up from reference TRBV5-1 and TRBJ1-6, is KAGVTQTPRYLIKTRGQQVTLSCSPISGHRSVSWYQQTPGQGLQFLFEYFSETQRNKGNFPGRFSGRQFSNSRSEMNVSTLELGDSALYLCASSLAGLNSPLHFGNGTRLTVT.